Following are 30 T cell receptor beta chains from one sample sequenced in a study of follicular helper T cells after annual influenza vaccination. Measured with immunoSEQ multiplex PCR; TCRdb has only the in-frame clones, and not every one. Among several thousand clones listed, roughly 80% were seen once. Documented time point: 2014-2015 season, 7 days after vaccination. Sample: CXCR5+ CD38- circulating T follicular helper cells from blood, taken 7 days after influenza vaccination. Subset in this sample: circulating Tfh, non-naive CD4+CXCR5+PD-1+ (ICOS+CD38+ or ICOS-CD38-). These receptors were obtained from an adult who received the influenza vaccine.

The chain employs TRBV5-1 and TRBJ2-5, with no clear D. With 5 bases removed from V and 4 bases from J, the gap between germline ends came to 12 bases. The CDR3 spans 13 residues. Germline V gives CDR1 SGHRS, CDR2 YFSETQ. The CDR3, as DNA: TGCGCCAGCAGGTCTTCTCCTAGAGAGACCCAGTACTTC. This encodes CASRSSPRETQYF.

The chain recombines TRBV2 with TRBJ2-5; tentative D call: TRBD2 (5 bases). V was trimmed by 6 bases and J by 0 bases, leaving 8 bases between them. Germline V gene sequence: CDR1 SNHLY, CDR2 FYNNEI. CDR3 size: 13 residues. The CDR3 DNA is TGTGCCAGCAGCCGGACTTACCAAGAGACCCAGTACTTC. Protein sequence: CASSRTYQETQYF.

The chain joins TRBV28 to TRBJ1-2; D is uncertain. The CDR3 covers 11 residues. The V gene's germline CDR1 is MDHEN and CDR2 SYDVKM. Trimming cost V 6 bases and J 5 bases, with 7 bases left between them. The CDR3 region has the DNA TGTGCCAGCAGCTCGGGTTATGGCTACACCTTC. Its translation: CASSSGYGYTF.

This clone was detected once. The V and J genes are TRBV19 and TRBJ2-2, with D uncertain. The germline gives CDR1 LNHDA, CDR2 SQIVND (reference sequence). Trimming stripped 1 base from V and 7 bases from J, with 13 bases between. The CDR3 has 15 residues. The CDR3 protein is CASSIGAPDGGELFF. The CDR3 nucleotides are TGTGCCAGTAGTATAGGGGCGCCGGACGGCGGGGAGCTGTTTTTT.

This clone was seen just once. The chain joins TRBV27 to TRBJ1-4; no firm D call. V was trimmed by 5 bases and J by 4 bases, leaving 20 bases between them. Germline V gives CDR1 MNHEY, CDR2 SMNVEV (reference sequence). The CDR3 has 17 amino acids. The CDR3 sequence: CASSPRLRRAGNEKLFF. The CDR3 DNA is TGTGCCAGCAGTCCTAGACTGAGGCGCGCGGGTAATGAAAAACTGTTTTTT.

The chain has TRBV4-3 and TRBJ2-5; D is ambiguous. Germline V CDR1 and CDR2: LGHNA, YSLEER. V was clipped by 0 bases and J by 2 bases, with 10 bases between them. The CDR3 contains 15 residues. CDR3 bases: TGCGCCAGCAGCCAAGATAATAGCCGGCAAGAGACCCAGTACTTC. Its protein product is CASSQDNSRQETQYF.

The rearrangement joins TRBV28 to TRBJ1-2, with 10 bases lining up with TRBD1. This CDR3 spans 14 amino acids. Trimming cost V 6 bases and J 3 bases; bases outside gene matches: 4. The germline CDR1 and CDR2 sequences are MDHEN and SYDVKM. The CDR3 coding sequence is TGTGCCAGCAGGCCGGGACAGGGGCACTATGGCTACACCTTC. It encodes CASRPGQGHYGYTF.

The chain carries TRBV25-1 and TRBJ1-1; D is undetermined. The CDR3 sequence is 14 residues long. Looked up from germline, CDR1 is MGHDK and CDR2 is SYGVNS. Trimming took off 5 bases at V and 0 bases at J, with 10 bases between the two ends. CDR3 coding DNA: TGTGCCAGCAGTCCGATAGGGTTGAACACTGAAGCTTTCTTT. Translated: CASSPIGLNTEAFF.

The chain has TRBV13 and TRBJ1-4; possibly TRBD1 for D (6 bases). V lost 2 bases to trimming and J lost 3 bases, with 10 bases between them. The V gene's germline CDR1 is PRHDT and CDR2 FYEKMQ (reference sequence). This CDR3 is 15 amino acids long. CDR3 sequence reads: CASSLKGEPNEKLFF. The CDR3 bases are TGTGCCAGCAGCTTAAAGGGGGAACCTAATGAAAAACTGTTTTTT.

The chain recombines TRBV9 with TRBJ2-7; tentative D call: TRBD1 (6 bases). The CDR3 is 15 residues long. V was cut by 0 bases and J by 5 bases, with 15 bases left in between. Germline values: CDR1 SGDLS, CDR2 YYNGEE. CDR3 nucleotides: TGTGCCAGCAGCGTAGGTGTGGGAGAGGGGGACGAGCAGTACTTC. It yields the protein CASSVGVGEGDEQYF.

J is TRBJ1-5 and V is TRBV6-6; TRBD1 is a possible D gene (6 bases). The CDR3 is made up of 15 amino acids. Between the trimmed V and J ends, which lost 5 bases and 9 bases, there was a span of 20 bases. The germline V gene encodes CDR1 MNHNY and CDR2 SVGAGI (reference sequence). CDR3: CASSPTRGGSPPQHF. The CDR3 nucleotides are TGTGCCAGCAGTCCCACCCGAGGGGGGTCCCCGCCCCAGCATTTT.

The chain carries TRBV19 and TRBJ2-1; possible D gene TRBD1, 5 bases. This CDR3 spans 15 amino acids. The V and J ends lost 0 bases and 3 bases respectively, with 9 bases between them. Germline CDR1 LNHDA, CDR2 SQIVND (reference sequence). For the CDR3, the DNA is TGTGCCAGTAGTATAGAAGGGGAAAGCTACAATGAGCAGTTCTTC. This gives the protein CASSIEGESYNEQFF.

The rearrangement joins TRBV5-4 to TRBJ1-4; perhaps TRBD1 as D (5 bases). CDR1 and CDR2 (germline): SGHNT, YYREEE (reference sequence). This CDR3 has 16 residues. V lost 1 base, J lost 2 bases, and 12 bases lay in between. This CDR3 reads CASSLWARGTNEKLFF. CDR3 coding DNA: TGTGCCAGCAGCTTGTGGGCCCGGGGGACTAATGAAAAACTGTTTTTT. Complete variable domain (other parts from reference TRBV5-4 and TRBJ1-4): ETGVTQSPTHLIKTRGQQVTLRCSSQSGHNTVSWYQQALGQGPQFIFQYYREEENGRGNFPPRFSGLQFPNYSSELNVNALELDDSALYLCASSLWARGTNEKLFFGSGTQLSVL.

CDR3 nucleotide sequence: TGCGCCAGCAGCGCCACCGGGGGCACCGGGGAGCTGTTTTTT. Residues: CASSATGGTGELFF. The chain combines TRBV10-1 with TRBJ2-2; D may be TRBD2 (6 bases). V shed 6 bases and J shed 4 bases, with 12 bases lying between them. The germline V gene encodes CDR1 WNHNN and CDR2 SYGVQD (reference sequence). The CDR3 contains 14 residues.

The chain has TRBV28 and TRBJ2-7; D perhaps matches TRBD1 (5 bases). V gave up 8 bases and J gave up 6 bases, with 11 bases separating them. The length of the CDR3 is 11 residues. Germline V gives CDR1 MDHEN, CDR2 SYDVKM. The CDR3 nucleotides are TGTGCCAGCCAGGGTGGAACCGAGCAGTACTTC. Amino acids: CASQGGTEQYF.

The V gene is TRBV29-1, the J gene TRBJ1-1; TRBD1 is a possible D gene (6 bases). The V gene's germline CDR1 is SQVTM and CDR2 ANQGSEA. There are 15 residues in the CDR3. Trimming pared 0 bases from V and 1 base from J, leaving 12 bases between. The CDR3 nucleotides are TGCAGCGTTGAAGATCTGGGGGGGCGGAACACTGAAGCTTTCTTT. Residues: CSVEDLGGRNTEAFF.

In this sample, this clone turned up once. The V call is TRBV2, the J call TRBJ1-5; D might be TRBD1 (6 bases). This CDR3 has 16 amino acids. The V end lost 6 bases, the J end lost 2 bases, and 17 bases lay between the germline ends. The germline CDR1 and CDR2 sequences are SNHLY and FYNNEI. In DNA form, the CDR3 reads TGTGCCAGCAGCAAGGGGGGGGGCGAGGGCAATCAGCCCCAGCATTTT. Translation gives CASSKGGGEGNQPQHF.

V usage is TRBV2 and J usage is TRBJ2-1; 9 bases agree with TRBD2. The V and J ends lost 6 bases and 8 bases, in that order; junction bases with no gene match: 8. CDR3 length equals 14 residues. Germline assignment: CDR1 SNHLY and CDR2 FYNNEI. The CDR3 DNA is TGTGCCAGCAGAAAGCGGGGGGCCGTGTATGAGCAGTTCTTC. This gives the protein CASRKRGAVYEQFF.

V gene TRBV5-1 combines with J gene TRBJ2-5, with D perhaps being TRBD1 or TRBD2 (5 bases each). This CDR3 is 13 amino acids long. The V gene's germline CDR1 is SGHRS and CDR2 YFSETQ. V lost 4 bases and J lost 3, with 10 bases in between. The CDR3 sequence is CASSPGPKETQYF. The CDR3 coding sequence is TGCGCCAGCAGCCCGGGACCGAAAGAGACCCAGTACTTC.

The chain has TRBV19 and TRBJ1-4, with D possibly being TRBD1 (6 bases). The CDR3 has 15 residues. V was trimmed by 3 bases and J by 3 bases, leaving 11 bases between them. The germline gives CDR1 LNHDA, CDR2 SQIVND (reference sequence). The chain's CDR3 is CASSMAGAPNEKLFF. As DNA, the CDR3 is TGTGCCAGTAGTATGGCAGGGGCACCTAATGAAAAACTGTTTTTT. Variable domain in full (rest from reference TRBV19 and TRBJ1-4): DGGITQSPKYLFRKEGQNVTLSCEQNLNHDAMYWYRQDPGQGLRLIYYSQIVNDFQKGDIAEGYSVSREKKESFPLTVTSAQKNPTAFYLCASSMAGAPNEKLFFGSGTQLSVL.

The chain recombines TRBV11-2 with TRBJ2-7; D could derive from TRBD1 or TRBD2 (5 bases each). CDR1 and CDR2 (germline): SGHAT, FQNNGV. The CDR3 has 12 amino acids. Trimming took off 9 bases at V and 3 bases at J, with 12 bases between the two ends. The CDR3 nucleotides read TGTGCCAGTGGACGGGACGGCTACGAGCAGTACTTC. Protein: CASGRDGYEQYF. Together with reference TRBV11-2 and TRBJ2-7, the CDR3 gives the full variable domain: EAGVAQSPRYKIIEKRQSVAFWCNPISGHATLYWYQQILGQGPKLLIQFQNNGVVDDSQLPKDRFSAERLKGVDSTLKIQPAKLEDSAVYLCASGRDGYEQYFGPGTRLTVT.

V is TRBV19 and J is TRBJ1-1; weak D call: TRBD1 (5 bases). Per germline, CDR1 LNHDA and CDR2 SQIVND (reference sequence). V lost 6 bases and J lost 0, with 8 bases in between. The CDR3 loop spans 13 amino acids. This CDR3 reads CASRDTVNTEAFF. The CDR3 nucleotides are TGTGCCAGTAGGGACACAGTGAACACTGAAGCTTTCTTT.

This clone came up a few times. CDR3 nucleotide sequence: TGTGCCAGCAGTTACCCCGAAACCTACAATGAGCAGTTCTTC. It translates to CASSYPETYNEQFF. The chain combines TRBV6-6 with TRBJ2-1; D gene ambiguous. Trimming shortened V by 2 bases and J by 2 bases, and 7 bases separated the two germline ends. The CDR3 spans 14 residues. Germline V CDR1 and CDR2: MNHNY, SVGAGI (reference sequence).

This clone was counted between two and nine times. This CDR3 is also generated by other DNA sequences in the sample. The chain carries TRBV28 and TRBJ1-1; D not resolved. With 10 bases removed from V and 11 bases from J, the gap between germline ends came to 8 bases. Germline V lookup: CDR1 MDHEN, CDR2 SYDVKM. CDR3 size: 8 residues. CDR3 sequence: CATSGAFF. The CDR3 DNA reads TGTGCCACCTCGGGGGCTTTCTTT.

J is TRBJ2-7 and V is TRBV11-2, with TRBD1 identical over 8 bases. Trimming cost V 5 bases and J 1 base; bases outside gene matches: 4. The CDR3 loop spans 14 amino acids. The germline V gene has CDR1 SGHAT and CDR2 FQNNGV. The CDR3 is CASSRQGISYEQYF. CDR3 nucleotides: TGTGCCAGCAGCCGACAGGGGATTTCCTACGAGCAGTACTTC.

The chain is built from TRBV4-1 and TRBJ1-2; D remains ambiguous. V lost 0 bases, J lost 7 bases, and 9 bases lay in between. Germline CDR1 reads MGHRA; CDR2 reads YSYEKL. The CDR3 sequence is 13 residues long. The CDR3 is CASSQDMPSGYTF. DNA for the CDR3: TGCGCCAGCAGCCAAGATATGCCTTCTGGCTACACCTTC.

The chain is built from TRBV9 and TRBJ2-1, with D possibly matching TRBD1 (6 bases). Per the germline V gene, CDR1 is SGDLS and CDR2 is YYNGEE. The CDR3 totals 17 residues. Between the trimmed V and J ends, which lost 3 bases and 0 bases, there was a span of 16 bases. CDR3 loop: CASSARGVGGSYNEQFF. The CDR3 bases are TGTGCCAGCAGCGCTCGAGGGGTAGGGGGCTCCTACAATGAGCAGTTCTTC.

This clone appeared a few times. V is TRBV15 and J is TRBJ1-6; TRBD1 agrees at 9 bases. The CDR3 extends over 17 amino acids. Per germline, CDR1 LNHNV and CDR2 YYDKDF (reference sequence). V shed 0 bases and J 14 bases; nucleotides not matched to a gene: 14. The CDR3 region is CATSREMRTGGAGSLHF. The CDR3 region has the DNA TGTGCCACCAGCAGAGAGATGCGAACAGGGGGCGCTGGGTCCCTCCACTTT.

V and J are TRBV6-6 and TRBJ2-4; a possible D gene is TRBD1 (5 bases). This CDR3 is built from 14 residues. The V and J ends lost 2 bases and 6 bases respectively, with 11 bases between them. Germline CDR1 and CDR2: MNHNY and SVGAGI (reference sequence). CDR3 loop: CASSYGEGANIQYF. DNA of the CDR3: TGTGCCAGCAGTTACGGGGAAGGGGCAAACATTCAGTACTTC.

The CDR3 sequence: CAIWGPNTEAFF. The CDR3 DNA follows: TGTGCCATCTGGGGCCCGAACACTGAAGCTTTCTTT. The chain couples TRBV10-3 to TRBJ1-1, with TRBD1 as a possible D gene (5 bases). The CDR3 extends over 12 amino acids. Looked up from germline, CDR1 is ENHRY and CDR2 is SYGVKD. V lost 8 bases, J lost 1 base, and 8 bases lay in between.